Below, 22 T cell receptor beta chains from the same sample are listed, as sequenced in a study of response to subunit inactivated influenza vaccine. TCRdb recomputed calls from the RT-PCR reads with MiXCR, one row per CDR3 protein. The sample holds 500,000 to 550,000 distinct CDR3 sequences, less than 25% seen once. The sample was also linked to a second study, of T cells expressing NK-cell markers. That work adds: What made the TCR beta cDNA was 5'RACE template switching with UMIs.

The sample consisted of CD4+ T cells sorted from PBMCs, taken less than 13 days after vaccination. The receptors were sampled from a man aged 50-60 years who received an inactivated influenza vaccine.

This clonotype has a handful of counts. The V gene is TRBV20-1, the J gene TRBJ1-5, with 7 bases lining up with TRBD1. J was trimmed by 3 bases and V by 5 bases; bases with no gene match: 10. The CDR3 sequence is 15 residues long. The germline gives CDR1 DFQATT, CDR2 SNEGSKA (reference sequence). Here the CDR3 DNA reads TGCAGTGCTCCCACTGGGGGACAGAACAATCAGCCCCAGCATTTT. Translation gives CSAPTGGQNNQPQHF.

The chain recombines TRBV29-1 with TRBJ2-7; 9 positions match TRBD1. Germline values: CDR1 SQVTM, CDR2 ANQGSEA. Losses at the gene ends were 7 bases for V and 5 bases for J; bases not matched to a gene: 12. The CDR3 is 14 residues long. CDR3 DNA sequence: TGCAGCGCGAAGGGACAGGGAATATACCACGAGCAGTACTTC. This gives the protein CSAKGQGIYHEQYF.

This clonotype was seen only once. This chain connects TRBV5-6 to TRBJ2-5, with D perhaps given as TRBD1 or TRBD2 (6 bases each). This CDR3 has 13 amino acids. Germline V CDR1 and CDR2: SGHDT, YYEEEE. The ends were cut back, 4 bases at V and 3 bases at J, with 10 bases in the middle. CDR3: CASSPGAKETQYF. CDR3 bases: TGTGCCAGCAGCCCGGGGGCTAAAGAGACCCAGTACTTC.

This clonotype was seen only a few times. DNA for the CDR3: TGTGCCAGCAGCTTCCGGGACAGGGGTCATCAGCCCCAGCATTTT. This sequence encodes CASSFRDRGHQPQHF. This rearrangement joins TRBV11-2 to TRBJ1-5, with 10 positions matching TRBD1. CDR1 is SGHAT and CDR2 is FQNNGV in the germline V gene. The ends lost 3 bases at V and 5 bases at J; junction bases unmatched: 4. This CDR3 has 15 amino acids.

The chain couples TRBV7-9 to TRBJ2-4; 12 bases align to TRBD2. J gave up 1 base and V 1 base, and 5 bases lay outside the gene matches. The V gene's germline CDR1 is SEHNR and CDR2 FQNEAQ (reference sequence). The CDR3 extends over 18 amino acids. CDR3 nucleotide sequence: TGTGCCAGCAGCTTAGGACTAGCGGGAGAACAGGCCAAAAACATTCAGTACTTC. It yields the protein CASSLGLAGEQAKNIQYF.

The gene calls are TRBV6-1 and TRBJ1-1, with D maybe TRBD1 (5 bases). The germline V and J ends were trimmed by 3 bases and 4 bases, with 18 bases remaining between them. From germline, CDR1 is MNHNS and CDR2 SASEGT. The CDR3 runs to 16 residues. The CDR3 region is CASSDERPGLSTEAFF. The CDR3, as DNA: TGTGCCAGCAGTGACGAACGGCCGGGACTAAGCACTGAAGCTTTCTTT.

The V gene is TRBV11-2, the J gene TRBJ2-7; TRBD1 aligns across 10 bases. The germline gives CDR1 SGHAT, CDR2 FQNNGV. This CDR3 region has 13 residues. Trimming at V came to 4 bases and at J to 6 bases, leaving 3 bases not matched to a gene. The CDR3 nucleotides read TGTGCCAGCAGCTGGGACAGGGGAGTCGAGCAGTACTTC. Amino acid sequence: CASSWDRGVEQYF.

This clonotype was seen repeatedly, ten times or more. V and J are TRBV12-3 or TRBV12-4 and TRBJ2-3; D not certain. Trimming removed 7 bases at V and 1 base at J, with 15 bases between. This CDR3 has 15 amino acids. The CDR3 DNA reads as TGTGCCAGCACCATCCCGGAGAGACGCACAGATACGCAGTATTTT. Translated, it gives CASTIPERRTDTQYF.

This sequence joins TRBV7-9 and TRBJ1-2; D is possibly TRBD1 (5 bases). The V gene lost 0 bases and the J gene lost 13 bases, with 12 bases spanning the gap. Germline CDR1 SEHNR, CDR2 FQNEAQ (reference sequence). The CDR3 runs 12 residues. This CDR3 reads CASSLAYRTVTF. CDR3 bases: TGTGCCAGCAGCTTAGCCTACAGGACCGTCACCTTC.

A few counts support this clonotype. This rearrangement joins TRBV28 to TRBJ2-3, with D unclear. Per germline, CDR1 MDHEN and CDR2 SYDVKM. The V end lost 7 bases, the J end lost 3 bases, and 11 bases lay between the germline ends. The CDR3 is made up of 13 amino acids. This chain's CDR3 is CASKDGNTDTQYF. CDR3 coding DNA: TGTGCCAGCAAAGACGGAAATACAGATACGCAGTATTTT.

This clonotype has more than one count but fewer than ten. The chain carries TRBV11-2 and TRBJ1-2; TRBD1 matches 8 bases. From germline, CDR1 is SGHAT and CDR2 FQNNGV. The length of the CDR3 is 14 residues. The V segment lost 4 bases and the J segment 7 bases; nucleotides outside the gene matches: 8. CDR3: CASSSGTGWGGYTF. CDR3 nucleotides: TGTGCCAGCAGCTCCGGGACAGGCTGGGGTGGCTACACCTTC.

The rearrangement uses TRBV14 and TRBJ1-4, with D possibly being TRBD1 (5 bases). From germline, CDR1 is SGHDN and CDR2 FVKESK. The CDR3 contains 17 residues. V was trimmed by 0 bases and J by 3 bases, leaving 14 bases between them. CDR3 residues: CASSQDRWGTANEKLFF. CDR3 DNA: TGTGCCAGCAGCCAAGATCGGTGGGGGACGGCTAATGAAAAACTGTTTTTT.

Only a few counts were recorded for this clonotype. This chain uses TRBV10-3 with TRBJ2-1; perhaps TRBD2 as D (5 bases). The CDR3 consists of 13 residues. Trimming left V 7 bases short and J 6 bases short, with 13 bases between. Germline loops: CDR1 ENHRY, CDR2 SYGVKD. CDR3 nucleotides: TGTGCCATCACCCTGGACTTAGGCAATGAGCAGTTCTTC. Its translation is CAITLDLGNEQFF.

This chain connects TRBV12-3 or TRBV12-4 to TRBJ2-3, with D perhaps matching TRBD1 (7 bases). Trimming stripped 6 bases from V and 0 bases from J, with 13 bases between. The CDR3 consists of 15 residues. In DNA, the CDR3 is TGTGCCAGCAGCGCGGGACAGCCTAGCACAGATACGCAGTATTTT. Translated: CASSAGQPSTDTQYF.

The CDR3 loop reads CASSLQGRGEKLFF. The CDR3 coding sequence is TGTGCCAGCAGCTTACAAGGGAGGGGTGAAAAACTGTTTTTT. This chain connects TRBV7-2 to TRBJ1-4; TRBD1 is a possible D gene (5 bases). Germline V lookup: CDR1 SGHTA, CDR2 FQGNSA. V lost 2 bases to trimming and J lost 7 bases, with 11 bases between them. The CDR3 spans 14 residues.

The rearrangement links TRBV25-1 to TRBJ2-4; D is perhaps TRBD2 (6 bases). Germline CDR1 is MGHDK and CDR2 is SYGVNS. Trimming removed 1 base from V and 0 bases from J, with 13 bases in between. This CDR3 has 17 residues. CDR3 sequence: CASSESLTGAAKNIQYF. In DNA, the CDR3 is TGTGCCAGCAGTGAATCCCTCACGGGAGCAGCCAAAAACATTCAGTACTTC.

Here the CDR3 reads CATGAGTTGELFF. The CDR3 nucleotides read TGTGCCACAGGAGCGGGGACCACCGGGGAGCTGTTTTTT. V and J are TRBV10-3 and TRBJ2-2; 7 bases fit TRBD2. From germline, CDR1 is ENHRY and CDR2 SYGVKD. The CDR3 is 13 amino acids. The J segment lost 4 bases and the V segment lost 10 bases, leaving 6 bases of the junction unmatched.

The chain carries TRBV12-3 or TRBV12-4 and TRBJ2-3; 8 nucleotides align to TRBD2. With V trimmed by 7 bases and J by 3 bases, 12 bases remained unmatched. The CDR3 runs to 16 residues. The CDR3 region is CASIWGIAGPTDTQYF. The DNA for the CDR3 is TGTGCCAGCATTTGGGGGATAGCGGGGCCAACAGATACGCAGTATTTT.

Written as DNA, the CDR3 is TGTGCCAGCAAAATATCGGGGCCCGGGGAGCTGTTTTTT. This gives the protein CASKISGPGELFF. The rearrangement uses TRBV12-3 or TRBV12-4 and TRBJ2-2; either TRBD1 or TRBD2 may fit D (5 bases each). V was cut by 7 bases and J by 6 bases, with 12 bases left in between. CDR3 length: 13 amino acids.

The chain couples TRBV11-2 to TRBJ1-1; D might be TRBD1 (5 bases). The CDR3 covers 14 residues. V lost 1 base to trimming and J lost 5 bases, with 11 bases between them. Germline CDR1 is SGHAT and CDR2 is FQNNGV. DNA for the CDR3: TGTGCCAGCAGCTTAGTTGGGGGGTCGACTGAAGCTTTCTTT. It specifies CASSLVGGSTEAFF.

This chain joins TRBV11-2 and TRBJ2-3; D possibly matches TRBD1 or TRBD2 (5 bases each). Trimming removed 3 bases from V and 14 bases from J, with 15 bases in between. The CDR3 extends over 12 amino acids. Germline CDR1 is SGHAT and CDR2 is FQNNGV. CDR3 nucleotide sequence: TGTGCCAGCAGCTTTGGGGGACGAGCGCGGTATTTT. Translating it yields CASSFGGRARYF. The entire variable domain, with the rest obtained from reference TRBV11-2 and TRBJ2-3, is as follows: EAGVAQSPRYKIIEKRQSVAFWCNPISGHATLYWYQQILGQGPKLLIQFQNNGVVDDSQLPKDRFSAERLKGVDSTLKIQPAKLEDSAVYLCASSFGGRARYFGPGTRLTVL.

V is TRBV7-6 and J is TRBJ1-1, with 9 bases matching TRBD1. J gave up 1 base and V 5 bases, and 17 bases lay outside the gene matches. The CDR3 is 19 residues long. The V gene's germline CDR1 is SGHVS and CDR2 FNYEAQ. CDR3 protein: CASSGTKQGAGGGNTEAFF. The CDR3, as DNA: TGTGCCAGCAGCGGTACCAAACAGGGGGCGGGTGGCGGGAACACTGAAGCTTTCTTT.